These 32 T cell receptor beta chains came from one sample sequenced in a study of neurological immune-mediated disorders. MiXCR, run by TCRdb on the 5' RACE reads, gives a single entry per CDR3 protein. The sample carries roughly 60,000 distinct CDR3 sequences, 10% to 12% recorded once. Material for sequencing was PBMCs. Receptor source: a man aged 60 to 69 in good health.

This clonotype has ten or more counts. This rearrangement joins TRBV11-2 to TRBJ2-1; D remains unclear. Germline loops: CDR1 SGHAT, CDR2 FQNNGV. V lost 5 bases and J 10 bases, leaving 18 bases between the germline ends. The CDR3 is 14 residues long. The CDR3 protein is CASSPAQTFREQFF. CDR3 sequence (DNA): TGTGCCAGCAGCCCCGCGCAGACTTTTAGAGAGCAGTTCTTC.

This clonotype was detected ten times or more. The CDR3 loop reads CASSFIGDTQYF. Here the CDR3 DNA reads TGTGCCAGCAGTTTTATAGGGGATACGCAGTATTTT. The chain employs TRBV7-2 and TRBJ2-3; D is unresolved. Germline lookup yields CDR1 SGHTA and CDR2 FQGNSA. Trimming shortened V by 6 bases and J by 6 bases, and 10 bases separated the two germline ends. The CDR3 loop spans 12 amino acids.

The sample holds many counts of this clonotype. CDR3 sequence (DNA): TGCGCCAGCAGCTTGGCCGGGACAGGGGAAGAGGGCTACACCTTC. This codes for CASSLAGTGEEGYTF. The chain links TRBV5-1 to TRBJ1-2, with 10 bases matching TRBD1. The CDR3 length is 15 residues. V was clipped by 0 bases and J by 8 bases; unmatched bases: 7. Germline CDR1 is SGHRS and CDR2 is YFSETQ.

The chain carries TRBV20-1 and TRBJ2-3; 9 nucleotides match TRBD2. Germline V gene sequence: CDR1 DFQATT, CDR2 SNEGSKA (reference sequence). Losses at the gene ends were 3 bases for V and 1 base for J; bases not matched to a gene: 5. This CDR3 contains 15 residues. In nucleotides, the CDR3 is TGCAGTGCTAGCGATCGGACTAGCGGCACAGATACGCAGTATTTT. The encoded protein is CSASDRTSGTDTQYF.

This clonotype has at least ten counts. This rearrangement joins TRBV9 to TRBJ2-5; maybe TRBD1 (5 bases). The CDR3 sequence is 16 residues long. CDR1 SGDLS and CDR2 YYNGEE come from the germline V gene. The germline V and J ends were trimmed by 0 bases and 1 base, with 13 bases remaining between them. CDR3 protein: CASSVGGGPSQETQYF. The CDR3 region has the DNA TGTGCCAGCAGCGTAGGGGGCGGACCAAGCCAAGAGACCCAGTACTTC.

This clonotype was detected ten times or more. This chain connects TRBV2 to TRBJ1-2; 8 bases are a match to TRBD1. The CDR3 covers 13 residues. V was clipped by 5 bases and J by 6 bases; unmatched bases: 5. Germline V CDR1 and CDR2: SNHLY, FYNNEI. CDR3 loop: CASSSGGSDGYTF. CDR3 sequence (DNA): TGTGCCAGCAGTTCAGGGGGCTCGGATGGCTACACCTTC.

This clonotype was found many times. The CDR3, as DNA: TGTGCCAGCAGCTTACGGCTGGCCCGCACAGATACGCAGTATTTT. It translates to CASSLRLARTDTQYF. The genes are TRBV7-6 and TRBJ2-3; D remains unclear. With 2 bases removed from V and 1 base from J, the gap between germline ends came to 10 bases. This CDR3 has 15 residues. Per the germline V gene, CDR1 is SGHVS and CDR2 is FNYEAQ.

This clonotype was seen a few times. J is TRBJ2-7 and V is TRBV3-1, with 7 bases identical to TRBD2. CDR1 is LGHDT, CDR2 YNNKEL, per germline (reference sequence). CDR3 length: 14 amino acids. J was trimmed by 2 bases and V by 3 bases; bases with no gene match: 4. In DNA, the CDR3 is TGTGCCAGCAGCCAGCAGGGAGGGACCTACGAGCAGTACTTC. Residues: CASSQQGGTYEQYF.

In this sample, this clonotype turned up many times. This CDR3 reads CASSFPGTFTDTQYF. The CDR3 region has the DNA TGTGCCAGCAGCTTCCCCGGGACTTTCACAGATACGCAGTATTTT. V gene TRBV7-9 combines with J gene TRBJ2-3, with a tentative D call TRBD2 (6 bases). Trimming stripped 3 bases from V and 2 bases from J, with 12 bases between. Germline CDR1 reads SEHNR; CDR2 reads FQNEAQ (reference sequence). The CDR3 is 15 residues long.

This clonotype was seen at least ten times. The chain recombines TRBV7-2 with TRBJ2-4, with D possibly being TRBD2 (7 bases). Germline CDR1 is SGHTA and CDR2 is FQGNSA. The CDR3 covers 19 residues. The V and J ends lost 2 bases and 1 base respectively, with 21 bases between them. In DNA, the CDR3 is TGTGCCAGCAGCTTATCTTATACTGATGGCGGGGGCGCCAAAAACATTCAGTACTTC. It translates to CASSLSYTDGGGAKNIQYF. The complete variable domain, with remaining parts taken from reference TRBV7-2 and TRBJ2-4, reads GAGVSQSPSNKVTEKGKDVELRCDPISGHTALYWYRQSLGQGLEFLIYFQGNSAPDKSGLPSDRFSAERTGGSVSTLTIQRTQQEDSAVYLCASSLSYTDGGGAKNIQYFGAGTRLSVL.

This clonotype showed up many times. This chain uses TRBV6-5 with TRBJ2-3; D is possibly TRBD2 (7 bases). Trimming took 2 bases from V and 2 from J, leaving 11 bases between them. Germline V gene data show CDR1 as MNHEY and CDR2 as SVGAGI. This CDR3 contains 15 residues. Written as DNA, the CDR3 is TGTGCCAGCAGTTACGGAGGGGGGGTCACAGATACGCAGTATTTT. Encoded protein: CASSYGGGVTDTQYF.

This clonotype was seen at least ten times. The chain links TRBV7-2 to TRBJ2-5, with TRBD2 identical over 12 bases. The CDR3 has 15 residues. Germline loops: CDR1 SGHTA, CDR2 FQGNSA. V gave up 5 bases and J gave up 5 bases; unmatched junction bases: 6. CDR3 sequence: CASSPGLAGRETQYF. CDR3 DNA: TGTGCCAGCAGCCCTGGACTAGCGGGGAGGGAGACCCAGTACTTC. The variable domain in full, with the rest retrieved from reference TRBV7-2 and TRBJ2-5, is GAGVSQSPSNKVTEKGKDVELRCDPISGHTALYWYRQSLGQGLEFLIYFQGNSAPDKSGLPSDRFSAERTGGSVSTLTIQRTQQEDSAVYLCASSPGLAGRETQYFGPGTRLLVL.

In regard to this clonotype: Sequence at one end of the junction differs from germline and may be a read error. This chain uses TRBV7-2 with TRBJ1-5; D gene ambiguous. CDR3 length equals 14 residues. Germline CDR1 is SGHTA and CDR2 is FQGNSA. The CDR3 loop reads CVSSFSDSNQPQHF. In nucleotides, the CDR3 is TGTGTCAGCAGCTTCAGCGACAGCAATCAGCCCCAGCATTTT.

This clonotype occurred many times. The chain uses TRBV20-1 and TRBJ2-3, with 14 positions matching TRBD2. V shed 3 bases, J shed 0 bases, and the junction held 8 bases outside the gene matches. Germline CDR1 is DFQATT and CDR2 is SNEGSKA (reference sequence). The CDR3 runs 18 residues. The CDR3 nucleotides read TGCAGTGCTAGTTCCCCGGGACTAGCGGGAGCTAGCACAGATACGCAGTATTTT. Residues: CSASSPGLAGASTDTQYF.

This clonotype was counted at least ten times. This sequence joins TRBV9 and TRBJ2-7, with D possibly TRBD1 on 5 matching bases. Trimming cost V 4 bases and J 0 bases, with 17 bases left between them. The germline V gene has CDR1 SGDLS and CDR2 YYNGEE. CDR3 length: 16 amino acids. CDR3 amino acids: CASSPQGSLSSYEQYF. In DNA, the CDR3 is TGTGCCAGCAGCCCCCAGGGATCCCTTTCCTCCTACGAGCAGTACTTC.

This clonotype was counted ten times or more. The chain links TRBV19 to TRBJ2-2; D possibly corresponds to TRBD1 (5 bases). The germline gives CDR1 LNHDA, CDR2 SQIVND (reference sequence). There are 11 residues in the CDR3. The CDR3 loop reads CGSGWNGELFF. The CDR3 nucleotides are TGTGGCTCAGGGTGGAACGGGGAGCTGTTTTTT.

This clonotype was seen repeatedly, ten times or more. The chain recombines TRBV5-5 with TRBJ1-1; TRBD1 matches at 7 bases. Germline CDR1 reads SGHKS; CDR2 reads YYEKEE (reference sequence). V shed 2 bases and J 3 bases; nucleotides not matched to a gene: 4. This CDR3 region has 14 residues. In DNA, the CDR3 is TGTGCCAGCAGCTTCAGGACAGGCCACACTGAAGCTTTCTTT. Translating gives CASSFRTGHTEAFF.

This clonotype has only a few counts. Just one base apart from a much larger clone, this may be a read error. The rearrangement uses TRBV5-1 and TRBJ1-1, with D maybe TRBD1 (6 bases). Germline-derived CDR1 and CDR2 are SGHRS and YFSETQ. The CDR3 runs to 13 residues. For the CDR3, the DNA is TGCGCCAACAGCTTAAAGGGGGATACTGAAGCTTTCTTT. Protein product: CANSLKGDTEAFF.

The table lists this clonotype with many counts. The chain is built from TRBV20-1 and TRBJ1-1; 7 bases match TRBD1. CDR1 and CDR2 from the germline V gene are DFQATT and SNEGSKA (reference sequence). The length of the CDR3 is 12 residues. Trimming removed 5 bases from V and 5 bases from J; junction bases left unmatched: 5. The CDR3 here is CSASAGGTEAFF. In nucleotides, the CDR3 is TGCAGTGCTTCCGCAGGGGGAACTGAAGCTTTCTTT.

A remark on this clonotype: A read error may account for a junction end that differs from germline. J is TRBJ2-2 and V is TRBV7-2; TRBD1 agrees at 8 bases. The length of the CDR3 is 15 residues. Germline lookup yields CDR1 SGHTA and CDR2 FQGNSA. CDR3: CISSAGQGNTGELFF. CDR3 DNA: TGTATCAGCAGCGCCGGACAGGGGAACACCGGGGAGCTGTTTTTT.

This clonotype is termed medium-sized. The gene calls are TRBV12-3 or TRBV12-4 and TRBJ1-5; possible D gene TRBD1, 5 bases. The CDR3 is made up of 15 amino acids. The ends were cut back, 5 bases at V and 2 bases at J, with 13 bases in the middle. CDR3 in DNA: TGTGCCAGCAGTCCAAGGGGAATCGGCAATCAGCCCCAGCATTTT. Its protein product is CASSPRGIGNQPQHF.

This clonotype was seen ten or more times. The chain links TRBV11-2 to TRBJ2-7; D is undetermined. This CDR3 contains 14 residues. V was cut by 1 base and J by 7 bases, with 14 bases left in between. CDR1 and CDR2 (germline): SGHAT, FQNNGV. The CDR3 sequence: CASSLGPPTGEQYF. The CDR3 DNA reads TGTGCCAGCAGCTTAGGGCCTCCTACGGGTGAGCAGTACTTC.

This clonotype was counted ten times or more. The gene calls are TRBV4-3 and TRBJ2-3; a weak D match, TRBD1 (6 bases). Germline V gives CDR1 LGHNA, CDR2 YSLEER. This CDR3 has 17 residues. Trimming shortened V by 0 bases and J by 1 base, and 14 bases separated the two germline ends. The CDR3, as DNA: TGCGCCAGCAGCCAAGACTACAGGGCGGACCGCACAGATACGCAGTATTTT. It specifies CASSQDYRADRTDTQYF.

This clonotype occurred many times. V is TRBV15 and J is TRBJ2-7, with D perhaps TRBD2 (6 bases). This CDR3 is built from 14 residues. Per the germline V gene, CDR1 is LNHNV and CDR2 is YYDKDF (reference sequence). The ends were cut back, 0 bases at V and 3 bases at J, with 9 bases in the middle. CDR3 amino acids: CATSRDGGNYEQYF. The CDR3 DNA reads TGTGCCACCAGCAGAGATGGGGGGAACTACGAGCAGTACTTC.

The table lists this clonotype with many counts. The chain carries TRBV5-1 and TRBJ2-6, with 9 bases matching TRBD1. The CDR3 totals 17 residues. After removal of 4 bases from V and 0 bases from J, the junction contained 5 bases not matched to a gene. CDR1 SGHRS and CDR2 YFSETQ come from the germline V gene. The CDR3 region is CASSAGTGPSGANVLTF. DNA for the CDR3: TGCGCCAGCAGCGCCGGGACAGGGCCCTCTGGGGCCAACGTCCTGACTTTC.

This clonotype showed up many times. This rearrangement joins TRBV18 to TRBJ1-3; 9 bases line up with TRBD1. The CDR3 contains 16 residues. V lost 8 bases and J lost 0; bases outside the gene matches: 8. Germline loops: CDR1 KGHSH, CDR2 LQKENI. CDR3 in DNA: TGTGCCAGCACCCCCGGGACAGGGATCTCTGGAAACACCATATATTTT. It is translated as CASTPGTGISGNTIYF.

This clonotype showed up many times. The chain couples TRBV4-3 to TRBJ2-5; 10 bases are shared with TRBD2. Germline CDR1 is LGHNA and CDR2 is YSLEER. After removal of 1 base from V and 2 bases from J, the junction contained 7 bases not matched to a gene. The CDR3 totals 17 residues. CDR3 sequence reads: CASSQGTQRGGQETQYF. The CDR3 nucleotides read TGCGCCAGCAGCCAAGGTACCCAGCGGGGGGGACAAGAGACCCAGTACTTC.

This clonotype came up many times. This chain uses TRBV7-9 with TRBJ1-4, with a tentative D call TRBD1 (5 bases). The CDR3 sequence is 16 residues long. Germline-derived CDR1 and CDR2 are SEHNR and FQNEAQ (reference sequence). V shed 0 bases and J shed 7 bases, with 15 bases lying between them. CDR3 nucleotide sequence: TGTGCCAGCAGCTTAGCGGGACTCGGGGATCGTGAAAAACTGTTTTTT. This translates into CASSLAGLGDREKLFF.

This clonotype was detected many times. The rearrangement joins TRBV25-1 to TRBJ2-5; TRBD2 might be the D (5 bases). The V end lost 1 base, the J end lost 5 bases, and 14 bases lay between the germline ends. Germline lookup yields CDR1 MGHDK and CDR2 SYGVNS. The CDR3 length is 15 residues. Written as DNA, the CDR3 is TGTGCCAGCAGTGAATCGAGGGCGACCGGGGAGACCCAGTACTTC. Amino acid sequence: CASSESRATGETQYF. The complete variable domain, with remaining parts taken from reference TRBV25-1 and TRBJ2-5, reads EADIYQTPRYLVIGTGKKITLECSQTMGHDKMYWYQQDPGMELHLIHYSYGVNSTEKGDLSSESTVSRIRTEHFPLTLESARPSHTSQYLCASSESRATGETQYFGPGTRLLVL.

This clonotype was picked up many times. The chain joins TRBV5-1 to TRBJ1-2; D not resolved. The V and J ends lost 1 base and 1 base respectively, with 8 bases between them. In germline, CDR1 is SGHRS, CDR2 YFSETQ. This CDR3 spans 14 amino acids. CDR3 region: CASSLIPGNYGYTF. For the CDR3, the DNA is TGCGCCAGCAGCTTGATTCCGGGTAACTATGGCTACACCTTC.

This clonotype was counted ten times or more. This chain joins TRBV7-2 and TRBJ2-6, with 7 bases fitting TRBD1. J was trimmed by 2 bases and V by 7 bases; bases with no gene match: 2. Germline V gene data show CDR1 as SGHTA and CDR2 as FQGNSA. This CDR3 has 14 residues. CDR3 region: CASTTGAGANVLTF. CDR3 sequence (DNA): TGTGCCAGCACCACAGGGGCTGGGGCCAACGTCCTGACTTTC.

Notes on this clonotype: At one end, the junction sequence differs from germline, possibly due to a read error. The chain links TRBV3-1 to TRBJ1-4; no definite D call. The CDR3 runs 14 residues. The germline V gene encodes CDR1 LGHDT and CDR2 YNNKEL (reference sequence). The CDR3 here is CASGQAGTKEKMFF. The DNA of the CDR3 is TGTGCCAGCGGCCAAGCGGGTACGAAGGAAAAAATGTTTTTT.